This T cell receptor (beta chain) was identified in a study of cytomegalovirus exposure and HLA in healthy donors. The study ran its PCR with 60 Vbeta and 13 Jbeta primers. This table comes from immunoSEQ multiplex PCR, and its TCRdb copy is limited to in-frame clones, with some not included. The sample lists 180,000 or so clones; about 80% were seen once. V lost 3 bases and J lost 5; bases outside the gene matches: 8. The CDR3 is 16 amino acids. Germline V gives CDR1 KGHSH, CDR2 LQKENI. The receptor was isolated from a man aged 40-50 years in good health and CMV-seronegative. The source material was PBMCs. The V call is TRBV18, the J call TRBJ2-2; 8 nucleotides match TRBD1. The DNA for the CDR3 is TGTGCCAGCTCACCGCAGACAGGGGAGGCTACCGGGGAGCTGTTTTTT. Amino acids: CASSPQTGEATGELFF.